This TCR beta chain originates from a study of blood T cell repertoires in COVID-19 (TCRdb year 2020). Regarding the study in general: The collaborator samples originated in the United States, Italy and Spain and spanned the acute and convalescent phases of COVID-19. Nearly every sample came with metadata listing a de-identified subject ID, COVID-19 status, age in years and sex. The material from the prospective study consisted of cDNA or gDNA derived from T cells, B-cell-depleted T cells, or PBMCs. The repertoires were released in a freely available public database intended as a resource for research on the immune response to SARS-CoV-2. The dataset comprised deeply sampled blood TCRbeta repertoires from subjects exposed to, actively infected with, or recovered from COVID-19. Where available, HLA class I and class II types were taken from metadata supplied by the sample provider and were not determined by assay-based typing. The samples were drawn from the first 160 participants of the ongoing ImmuneRACE study and from 1,254 subjects provided by 6 global collaborators. Overall study results and their limits: How much clinical and demographic metadata was included differed by source and by participant, and the metadata was provided uncurated.

Comment on this clone: It lacks a known antigen. No base qualities exist here, and no much larger clone lies one base off it.

In the prospective study, participants were roughly 18 to 100 years old, resided in about two dozen geographic areas of the United States, and were enrolled through a virtual design. To assign participants to cohorts, the prospective study relied on clinical history that participants themselves reported in a screening survey and a study questionnaire. In the prospective study, mobile phlebotomists collected whole blood, serum and a nasopharyngeal or oropharyngeal swab from each participant. Participants in the prospective study had the option to provide additional blood draws and questionnaires over a roughly two-month period. Before DNA extraction, blood samples from the prospective study were shipped at room temperature or frozen. The immunoSEQ Assay, a bias-controlled multiplex PCR, was used to amplify TCRbeta CDR3 regions from genomic DNA. On the study's bioinformatics: Nucleated cell counts per sample were estimated from amplification of reference gene primers within the assay. Sequence reads were collapsed and filtered to measure the absolute abundance of every unique TCRbeta CDR3 rearrangement. For each sample, productive Simpson clonality was calculated as the square root of Simpson's diversity index across productive rearrangements. TCRdb carries this immuneACCESS record with in-frame sequences only. Its versions omit some clonotypes, under half of them owing to an unresolved V gene in the studies checked, with the rest unexplained. V, J and clone size were drawn from that table, and D and trimming were deduced from the DNA. The sample table records hundreds of thousands of clones; roughly 85% of these occur just once. The ten largest clones add up to roughly 1.9% of the sample.

The CDR3 holds 12 amino acids from the cysteine to the phenylalanine. This entry keeps only the CDR3 DNA: 36 bases, framed from base 1. V has 4 bases trimmed and J has 11 bases trimmed; junction bases matching no gene number 7. The sequence joins TRBV12-3 or TRBV12-4 to TRBJ2-7, and TRBD1 aligns with 8 junction nucleotides. Sequenced input: PBMCs or T cells enriched from blood (not recorded which). The receptor's source is a woman younger than 30 with acute COVID-19. The DNA is TGTGCCAGCAGTTCTGACAGGGGAACAAAGTACTTC. Translated, this is CASSSDRGTKYF.